Reported below is one T cell receptor (beta chain). Preparation of the TCRbeta library was carried out with unique molecular identifiers. TCRdb reprocessed the PCR reads with MiXCR, giving one entry per CDR3 protein. The repertoire has some 200,000 distinct CDR3 sequences, roughly 9% of them found once; the top ten carry 6.2%. The sample comes from a study of T-cell reconstitution after alpha-beta-depleted transplantation in children. The receptor was derived from a human donor who donated a stem cell graft to a child with acute lymphoblastic leukemia. The sample consisted of PBMCs from the stem cell graft donor, taken from the stem cell graft.

The CDR3 region is CATRTSGGAGEQFF. In nucleotides, the CDR3 is TGTGCCACCAGGACTAGCGGGGGGGCTGGTGAGCAGTTCTTC. The chain uses TRBV6-2 or TRBV6-3 and TRBJ2-1, with 15 nucleotides matching TRBD2. Germline lookup yields CDR1 MNHEY and CDR2 SVGEGT. V shed 10 bases and J 9 bases; nucleotides not matched to a gene: 7. This CDR3 is built from 14 residues.